The entry below describes one TCR beta chain. Its specificity is not known. The draw of peripheral blood yielded ten milliliters from each donor. A minimum of 5 micrograms of total RNA was extracted per sample. This entry belongs to a study of blood T cells in healthy people across ages. Study-wide results and caveats: Observed TCR beta diversity per million T cells went down as age went up. This fall followed a roughly linear course with age.

Primers used in a second PCR of about 6 to 11 cycles were a sample-barcoded 5' primer and a J-beta primer mix. Template switching added a 12-random-nucleotide identifier to every cDNA molecule. TCRdb reanalysed the 5' RACE reads using MiXCR and keeps one entry per CDR3 protein. The sample contains some 1.5 million distinct CDR3 sequences, roughly 30% of which appear only once. CDR3 length equals 15 residues. J gave up 8 bases and V 10 bases, and 16 bases lay outside the gene matches. Germline V lookup: CDR1 SNHLY, CDR2 FYNNEI. The TCR originated in a woman in her 30s in good health. This chain links TRBV2 with TRBJ1-4; the match to TRBD1 covers 7 bases. The sample was blood. CDR3 protein: CAKGQAMGDKEKLFF. As DNA, the CDR3 is TGTGCCAAAGGACAGGCGATGGGAGATAAAGAAAAACTGTTTTTT. Based on the CDR3 plus reference TRBV2 and TRBJ1-4, the full variable domain is EPEVTQTPSHQVTQMGQEVILRCVPISNHLYFYWYRQILGQKVEFLVSFYNNEISEKSEIFDDQFSVERPDGSNFTLKIRSTKLEDSAMYFCAKGQAMGDKEKLFFGSGTQLSVL.